The source of this TCR beta chain is a study of T cell changes during pregnancy in multiple sclerosis. Some clones are missing from TCRdb's copy, which holds only in-frame ones; the method was immunoSEQ multiplex PCR. Seen here are 90,000 to 100,000 clones, 94% observed once, and the top ten hold less than 2.5%. V was clipped by 5 bases and J by 3 bases, with 18 bases between them. The length of the CDR3 is 16 residues. From germline, CDR1 is MNHEY and CDR2 SMNVEV (reference sequence). The receptor comes from a female donor with multiple sclerosis, enrolled in a pregnancy study. This chain uses TRBV27 with TRBJ2-3; perhaps TRBD1 as D (6 bases). Here the sequenced sample was peripheral blood, taken in the third trimester of pregnancy. For the CDR3, the DNA is TGTGCCAGCAGTACCGCCAGGGGATCGGGGACAGATACGCAGTATTTT. Translation gives CASSTARGSGTDTQYF.